The rows below give T cell receptor beta chains drawn from one sample of a study of T cells in Graves' hyperthyroidism and ophthalmopathy. MiXCR was run by TCRdb on the multiplex PCR reads, yielding one entry per CDR3 protein. This sample has around 580,000 distinct CDR3 sequences, with around 42% found just once. The source material was peripheral blood or thyroid tissue (not recorded which). These receptors were obtained from a woman between 18 and 29 years old with Graves' hyperthyroidism. CDR3s include the opening cysteine and the closing phenylalanine or tryptophan. Each record gives: D gene, J gene, clone size, V gene, CDR3 DNA, CDR3 protein. A D gene is named only where the DNA matches it firmly. Only some rows state a clone size, as once, few, many or a class for expanded clones.

NA,TRBJ1-6,NA,TRBV6-2/TRBV6-3,TGTGCCAGCAGTTACGGGGGTACACCCCTCCACTTT,CASSYGGTPLHF
NA,TRBJ1-5,many,TRBV10-2,TGCGCCAGCAGTGATACCGGTTTCAATCAGCCCCAGCATTTT,CASSDTGFNQPQHF
TRBD2,TRBJ2-7,NA,TRBV6-1,TGTGCCAGCAGTGAAGGGACTAGTGGGACCTACGAGCAGTACTTC,CASSEGTSGTYEQYF
NA,TRBJ2-5,NA,TRBV4-1,TGCGCCAGCAGCCGCAGGGTACAGGGGACCCAGTACTTC,CASSRRVQGTQYF
NA,TRBJ2-3,few,TRBV29-1,TGCAGCGTCCACCAAGAAGATACGCAGTATTTT,CSVHQEDTQYF
NA,TRBJ2-5,many,TRBV18,TGTGCCAGCTCACCACCGAATAGGGGTCGGGAGACCCAGTACTTC,CASSPPNRGRETQYF
NA,TRBJ2-7,NA,TRBV9,TGTGCCAGCAGCGTAGGTGACAACGAGCAGTACTTC,CASSVGDNEQYF
TRBD2,TRBJ2-2,once,TRBV20-1,TGCAGTGCTAGAGAAAGTCCGGGACTAGCGGGAGTCTGGCTGTTTTTT,CSARESPGLAGVWLFF
TRBD1,TRBJ1-5,many,TRBV6-6,TGTGCCAGCAGTTACGCGGGACAGAGCAATCAGCCCCAGCATTTT,CASSYAGQSNQPQHF
NA,TRBJ2-7,NA,TRBV20-1,TGCAGTGCTAGTCTGAGCCTAGCTCAGAGCTCCTACGAGCAGTACTTC,CSASLSLAQSSYEQYF
NA,TRBJ2-7,NA,TRBV11-2,TGTGCCAGCAGCTTAGGGTCCTGGCAGGCGAACACCGGGGAGGACGAGCAGTACTTC,CASSLGSWQANTGEDEQYF
TRBD2,TRBJ2-2,many,TRBV5-1,TGCGCCAGCAGCATCGGGACTAGCGGGAGGATTAGCGGGGAGCTGTTTTTT,CASSIGTSGRISGELFF
NA,TRBJ2-6,NA,TRBV6-2/TRBV6-3,TGTGCCAGCAGAAGCAACAGGAGAGCTAACGTCCTGACTTTC,CASRSNRRANVLTF